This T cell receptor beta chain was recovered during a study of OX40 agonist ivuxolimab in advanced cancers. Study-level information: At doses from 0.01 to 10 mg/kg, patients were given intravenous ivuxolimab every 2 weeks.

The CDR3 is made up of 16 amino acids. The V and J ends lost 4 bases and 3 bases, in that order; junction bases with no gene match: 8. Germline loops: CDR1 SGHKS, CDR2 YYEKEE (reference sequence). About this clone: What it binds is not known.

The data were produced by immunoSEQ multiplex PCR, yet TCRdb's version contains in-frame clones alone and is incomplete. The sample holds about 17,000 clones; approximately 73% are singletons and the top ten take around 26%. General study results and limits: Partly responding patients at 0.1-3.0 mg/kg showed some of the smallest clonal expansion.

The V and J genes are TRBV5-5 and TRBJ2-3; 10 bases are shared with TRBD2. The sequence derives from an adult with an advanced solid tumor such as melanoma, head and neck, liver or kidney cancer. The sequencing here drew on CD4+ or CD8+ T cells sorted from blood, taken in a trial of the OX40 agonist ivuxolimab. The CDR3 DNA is TGTGCCAGCAGCGCGACTAGCGGGTTTTGGACAGATACGCAGTATTTT. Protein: CASSATSGFWTDTQYF.